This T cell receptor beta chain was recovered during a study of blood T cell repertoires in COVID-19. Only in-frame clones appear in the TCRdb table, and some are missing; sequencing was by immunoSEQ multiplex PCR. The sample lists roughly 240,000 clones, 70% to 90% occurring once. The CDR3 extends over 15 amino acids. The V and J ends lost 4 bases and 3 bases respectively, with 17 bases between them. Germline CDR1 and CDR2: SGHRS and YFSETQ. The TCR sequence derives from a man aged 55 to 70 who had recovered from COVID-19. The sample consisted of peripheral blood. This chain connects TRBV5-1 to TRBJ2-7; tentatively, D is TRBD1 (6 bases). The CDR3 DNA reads TGCGCCAGCAGCCCCACCGGGACACTAGACTACGAGCAGTACTTC. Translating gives CASSPTGTLDYEQYF.